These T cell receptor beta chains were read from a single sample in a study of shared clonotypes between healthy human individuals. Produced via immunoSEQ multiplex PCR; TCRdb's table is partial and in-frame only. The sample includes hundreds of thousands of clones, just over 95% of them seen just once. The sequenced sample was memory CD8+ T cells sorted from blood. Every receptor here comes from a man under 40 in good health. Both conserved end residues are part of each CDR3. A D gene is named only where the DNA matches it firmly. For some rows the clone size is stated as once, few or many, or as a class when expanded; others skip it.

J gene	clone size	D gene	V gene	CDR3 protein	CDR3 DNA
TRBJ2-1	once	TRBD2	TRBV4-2	CASSPDSGGYNEQFF	TGTGCCAGCAGCCCCGATTCGGGGGGCTACAATGAGCAGTTCTTC
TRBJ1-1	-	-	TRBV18	CASSTPRGTEAFF	TGTGCCAGCTCAACCCCGCGGGGAACTGAAGCTTTCTTT
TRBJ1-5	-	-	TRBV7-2	CASSLVHNQPQHF	TGTGCCAGCAGCTTAGTACATAATCAGCCCCAGCATTTT
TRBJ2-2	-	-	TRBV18	CASSPEGFWELFF	TGTGCCAGCTCACCAGAGGGTTTTTGGGAGCTGTTTTTT
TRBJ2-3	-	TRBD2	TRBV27	CASGLGRTQYF	TGTGCCAGCGGACTAGGGCGGACGCAGTATTTT
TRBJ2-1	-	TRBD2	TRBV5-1	CASSPWTSGIGEQFF	TGCGCCAGCAGCCCCTGGACTAGCGGGATAGGTGAGCAGTTCTTC
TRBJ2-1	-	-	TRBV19	CASSIVHSGREQFF	TGTGCCAGTAGTATAGTTCACTCTGGGCGTGAGCAGTTCTTC
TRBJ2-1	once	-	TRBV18	CASSPPLGVSSYNEQFF	TGTGCCAGCTCACCTCCGTTGGGCGTTAGCTCCTACAATGAGCAGTTCTTC
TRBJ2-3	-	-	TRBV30	CAWSVGQGTDTQYF	TGTGCCTGGAGTGTGGGGCAGGGCACAGATACGCAGTATTTT
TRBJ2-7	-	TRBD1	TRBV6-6	CASSSPGQVTYEQYF	TGTGCCAGCAGTTCCCCGGGACAGGTCACCTACGAGCAGTACTTC
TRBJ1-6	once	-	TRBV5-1	CASSFSGTNSPLHF	TGCGCCAGCAGCTTTTCAGGGACCAATTCACCCCTCCACTTT
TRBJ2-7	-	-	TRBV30	CAWSVHSYEQYF	TGTGCCTGGAGTGTCCACTCCTACGAGCAGTACTTC
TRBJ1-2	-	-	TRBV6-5	CASSYKPLGYGYTF	TGTGCCAGCAGTTACAAGCCTTTGGGGTATGGCTACACCTTC
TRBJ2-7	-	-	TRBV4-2	CASSRLKVDYEQYF	TGTGCCAGCAGCCGCTTAAAGGTCGACTACGAGCAGTACTTC
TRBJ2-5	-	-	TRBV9	CASSVAGNQETQYF	TGTGCCAGCAGCGTAGCGGGTAACCAAGAGACCCAGTACTTC
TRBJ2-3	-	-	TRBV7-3	CASSLRGGSTDTQYF	TGTGCCAGCAGCTTAAGGGGCGGGAGCACAGATACGCAGTATTTT
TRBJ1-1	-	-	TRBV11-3	CASSFSGNTEAFF	TGTGCCAGCAGCTTTTCAGGGAACACTGAAGCTTTCTTT
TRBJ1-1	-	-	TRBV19	CASSIAARGTEAFF	TGTGCCAGTAGTATCGCGGCGAGAGGAACTGAAGCTTTCTTT
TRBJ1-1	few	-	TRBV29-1	CSVDLTDPEAFF	TGCAGCGTTGATTTGACGGACCCTGAAGCTTTCTTT
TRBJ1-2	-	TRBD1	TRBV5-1	CASSPETGNRGYTF	TGCGCCAGCAGCCCAGAGACAGGGAATAGGGGCTACACCTTC
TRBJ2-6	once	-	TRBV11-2	CASSLGPHHGAGANVLTF	TGTGCCAGCAGCTTGGGACCTCACCACGGGGCTGGGGCCAACGTCCTGACTTTC
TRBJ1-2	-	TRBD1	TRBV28	CASSLWSTQGAMGYTF	TGTGCCAGCAGTTTATGGTCCACACAGGGGGCGATGGGCTACACCTTC